The sequence of this T cell receptor beta chain was determined in a study of cytomegalovirus exposure and HLA in healthy donors. The CDR3 has 13 residues. Trimming took off 7 bases at V and 2 bases at J, with 11 bases between the two ends. The germline CDR1 and CDR2 sequences are SNHLY and FYNNEI. Study-level results: Information on immune exposure was restricted to one variable (CMV serostatus). Cytomegalovirus association was listed for 164 TCR beta chains. A missense DCLRE1C variant was associated with V- and J-gene trimming of TCR beta chains in a later analysis, and an independent cohort replicated the association.

Vbeta (60) and Jbeta (13) primers were used in the PCR. Libraries were prepared by immunoSEQ multiplex PCR; TCRdb keeps only in-frame clonotypes and omits some of them. The data contain roughly 180,000 clones, about 10% of them singletons. Samples came from healthy bone marrow donors. As for this clone: Its antigen is as yet unknown.

Specimen: PBMCs. This clonotype originated in a woman in her 30s in good health and CMV-seropositive. The genes are TRBV2 and TRBJ2-5; no firm D call. CDR3 in amino acids: CASNYHGQETQYF. CDR3 sequence (DNA): TGTGCCAGCAATTATCACGGTCAAGAGACCCAGTACTTC.